The rows below give T cell receptor beta chains drawn from one sample of a study of shared clonotypes between healthy human individuals. Assay: immunoSEQ multiplex PCR; the TCRdb copy retains only in-frame clones and omits some. The sample shows around 2.3 million clones, 95% of them seen only once. The sample comprised naive CD4+ T cells sorted from blood. The source is a man between 18 and 35 years old in good health. Each CDR3 is given with its conserved first and last residue. D genes are given only for firm matches. Only part of the rows carry a size: once, few, many, or a class if the clone is expanded.

size | J | D | V | CDR3 | DNA
NA | TRBJ1-6 | NA | TRBV10-1 | CASSEGRGPSPLHF | TGCGCCAGCAGTGAGGGCAGGGGACCATCACCCCTCCACTTT
NA | TRBJ2-5 | NA | TRBV10-3 | CAIGQGETQYF | TGTGCCATTGGACAAGGCGAGACCCAGTACTTC
NA | TRBJ2-7 | TRBD2 | TRBV4-3 | CASSQEPGLGFYEQYF | TGCGCCAGCAGCCAAGAACCGGGACTAGGGTTCTACGAGCAGTACTTC
NA | TRBJ2-7 | TRBD1 | TRBV6-5 | CASSYGDRGPYEQYF | TGTGCCAGCAGTTACGGGGACAGGGGGCCCTACGAGCAGTACTTC
NA | TRBJ1-2 | NA | TRBV28 | CASRTQGAYGYTF | TGTGCCAGCAGGACACAGGGAGCCTATGGCTACACCTTC
NA | TRBJ2-2 | TRBD2 | TRBV5-4 | CASSTGLANTGELFF | TGTGCCAGCAGCACGGGACTAGCAAACACCGGGGAGCTGTTTTTT
NA | TRBJ1-6 | TRBD1 | TRBV19 | CATRGDSSYNSPLHF | TGTGCCACCAGGGGGGACAGCTCCTATAATTCACCCCTCCACTTT
NA | TRBJ2-4 | TRBD2 | TRBV7-9 | CASSLALAGGQDIQYF | TGTGCCAGCAGCTTAGCTCTGGCGGGAGGACAAGACATTCAGTACTTC
NA | TRBJ2-7 | NA | TRBV5-1 | CASSLGAAGNREQYF | TGCGCCAGCAGCTTGGGGGCGGCAGGGAATCGCGAGCAGTACTTC
NA | TRBJ1-3 | NA | TRBV4-1 | CASSQGPRGSGNTIYF | TGCGCCAGCAGCCAAGGGCCACGGGGATCTGGAAACACCATATATTTT
NA | TRBJ2-7 | TRBD2 | TRBV10-3 | CAISGLAGGYEQYF | TGTGCCATCAGCGGACTAGCGGGAGGCTACGAGCAGTACTTC
NA | TRBJ1-2 | NA | TRBV13 | CASSLRTYGYTF | TGTGCCAGCAGCCTCAGGACCTATGGCTACACCTTC
NA | TRBJ1-3 | NA | TRBV4-1 | CASSQDVAYSGNTIYF | TGCGCCAGCAGCCAAGATGTGGCTTACTCTGGAAACACCATATATTTT
few | TRBJ1-2 | TRBD1 | TRBV6-6 | CASSDRGYGYTF | TGTGCCAGCAGTGACAGGGGTTATGGCTACACCTTC
NA | TRBJ2-7 | TRBD2 | TRBV5-1 | CASSLESGSSYEQYF | TGCGCCAGCAGCTTGGAAAGCGGGAGCTCCTACGAGCAGTACTTC
NA | TRBJ2-5 | TRBD2 | TRBV9 | CASSTRTSEYQETQYF | TGTGCCAGCAGCACCCGGACTAGCGAATACCAAGAGACCCAGTACTTC
NA | TRBJ2-7 | NA | TRBV6-5 | CASSYAAAGVHEQYF | TGTGCCAGCAGTTACGCGGCGGCTGGTGTCCACGAGCAGTACTTC
NA | TRBJ1-2 | TRBD1 | TRBV20-1 | CSAMTGNGYTF | TGCAGTGCTATGACAGGGAATGGCTACACCTTC
NA | TRBJ2-1 | NA | TRBV13 | CASSSDSPKEQFF | TGTGCCAGCAGCTCGGACTCACCTAAAGAGCAGTTCTTC
NA | TRBJ2-2 | TRBD1 | TRBV18 | CASSRDRGTGELFF | TGTGCCAGCTCAAGGGACAGGGGGACCGGGGAGCTGTTTTTT
NA | TRBJ2-7 | TRBD1 | TRBV30 | CASQGDPLSYEQYF | TGTGCCTCGCAGGGGGATCCTCTCTCCTACGAGCAGTACTTC
NA | TRBJ2-5 | NA | TRBV5-5 | CASSWWTQETQYF | TGTGCCAGCAGCTGGTGGACCCAAGAGACCCAGTACTTC
NA | TRBJ2-3 | NA | TRBV14 | CASSQGDREYF | TGTGCCAGCAGCCAAGGGGATAGGGAGTATTTT
once | TRBJ1-1 | NA | TRBV5-4 | CASRGDPGAGTEAFF | TGTGCCAGCAGAGGAGATCCGGGGGCCGGGACTGAAGCTTTCTTT
NA | TRBJ1-1 | TRBD1 | TRBV10-2 | CASIAGTGGGTEAFF | TGCGCCAGCATTGCCGGGACAGGGGGCGGCACTGAAGCTTTCTTT
NA | TRBJ2-1 | TRBD1 | TRBV5-1 | CASTGQGYNEQFF | TGCGCCAGTACGGGACAGGGGTACAATGAGCAGTTCTTC
NA | TRBJ1-2 | NA | TRBV15 | CATSRGQGELGYGYTF | TGTGCCACCAGCCGGGGACAAGGGGAACTGGGCTATGGCTACACCTTC
NA | TRBJ2-7 | NA | TRBV25-1 | CASSEQGNEQYF | TGTGCCAGCAGTGAACAGGGAAACGAGCAGTACTTC
NA | TRBJ2-3 | TRBD2 | TRBV2 | CASSDLGRETDTQYF | TGTGCCAGCAGTGACTTGGGGAGGGAGACAGATACGCAGTATTTT
NA | TRBJ1-1 | NA | TRBV9 | CASSASSLTSTEAFF | TGTGCCAGCAGCGCTAGTAGTCTGACCTCCACTGAAGCTTTCTTT
NA | TRBJ1-5 | NA | TRBV6-5 | CASSYSGQGKPQHF | TGTGCCAGCAGTTACTCAGGTCAAGGGAAGCCCCAGCATTTT
NA | TRBJ2-7 | NA | TRBV7-3 | CASSLTGGYEQYF | TGTGCCAGCAGCTTAACAGGGGGCTACGAGCAGTACTTC
once | TRBJ2-7 | NA | TRBV27 | CASSFGGLQYF | TGTGCCAGCAGTTTTGGGGGATTGCAGTACTTC
NA | TRBJ1-5 | NA | TRBV5-1 | CASSRSPLSNQPQHF | TGCGCCAGCAGCCGGAGTCCCCTTAGCAATCAGCCCCAGCATTTT
once | TRBJ2-5 | TRBD1 | TRBV7-2 | CASSHGQGPETQYF | TGTGCCAGCAGCCACGGACAGGGCCCGGAGACCCAGTACTTC
NA | TRBJ2-7 | TRBD1 | TRBV6-5 | CASSRRQGSTYEQYF | TGTGCCAGCAGTCGCAGACAGGGGTCAACCTACGAGCAGTACTTC
NA | TRBJ2-7 | NA | TRBV7-9 | CASSLAQISYEQYF | TGTGCCAGCAGCTTAGCACAGATTAGTTACGAGCAGTACTTC
NA | TRBJ2-2 | NA | TRBV5-1 | CASMRDITGELFF | TGCGCCAGCATGAGGGATATCACCGGGGAGCTGTTTTTT
NA | TRBJ1-3 | NA | TRBV6-6 | CASSYGAGRGNTIYF | TGTGCCAGCAGTTACGGGGCCGGGAGGGGAAACACCATATATTTT
NA | TRBJ1-2 | TRBD1 | TRBV18 | CASSLQGTANYGYTF | TGTGCCAGCTCACTGCAGGGGACAGCTAACTATGGCTACACCTTC
NA | TRBJ1-5 | NA | TRBV6-5 | CASGGVAGNQPQHF | TGTGCCAGCGGAGGGGTGGCAGGTAATCAGCCCCAGCATTTT
NA | TRBJ2-5 | NA | TRBV5-1 | CASSWRGDQETQYF | TGCGCCAGCAGCTGGAGGGGGGACCAAGAGACCCAGTACTTC
NA | TRBJ2-5 | NA | TRBV25-1 | CASSSSTETQYF | TGTGCCAGCAGCTCTAGCACGGAGACCCAGTACTTC
once | TRBJ2-5 | TRBD2 | TRBV2 | CASSELVAGGQETQYF | TGTGCCAGCAGTGAACTGGTAGCGGGGGGACAAGAGACCCAGTACTTC
NA | TRBJ2-4 | NA | TRBV28 | CASNGLGNIQYF | TGTGCCAGCAACGGGTTAGGGAACATTCAGTACTTC
NA | TRBJ1-5 | NA | TRBV2 | CASRWGLIQPQHF | TGTGCCAGCAGGTGGGGTTTAATTCAGCCCCAGCATTTT
NA | TRBJ1-2 | NA | TRBV6-1 | CASSEALVWFDRRYGYTF | TGTGCCAGCAGTGAAGCGCTTGTGTGGTTCGACAGGCGCTATGGCTACACCTTC
NA | TRBJ2-7 | NA | TRBV30 | CAWTSAYEQYF | TGTGCCTGGACTAGCGCCTACGAGCAGTACTTC
few | TRBJ1-2 | NA | TRBV29-1 | CSVEDTSNYGYTF | TGCAGCGTTGAAGATACTTCTAACTATGGCTACACCTTC
NA | TRBJ2-2 | TRBD1 | TRBV2 | CASSPRSRDRRTGELFF | TGTGCCAGCAGTCCCCGGTCCCGGGACAGAAGGACCGGGGAGCTGTTTTTT
few | TRBJ1-2 | NA | TRBV10-3 | CAISGTDGGYTF | TGTGCCATCAGTGGGACCGATGGTGGCTACACCTTC
NA | TRBJ2-3 | TRBD2 | TRBV7-9 | CASSSGGSTDTQYF | TGTGCCAGCAGCTCGGGGGGAAGCACAGATACGCAGTATTTT
NA | TRBJ1-5 | NA | TRBV6-1 | CASSDVLENQPQHF | TGTGCCAGCAGTGACGTACTAGAGAATCAGCCCCAGCATTTT
NA | TRBJ2-3 | NA | TRBV28 | CASSLVDTQYF | TGTGCCAGCAGTTTAGTGGACACGCAGTATTTT
NA | TRBJ2-7 | TRBD2 | TRBV29-1 | CSVSSGVSSYEQYF | TGCAGCGTGTCAAGCGGGGTAAGCTCCTACGAGCAGTACTTC
NA | TRBJ2-2 | TRBD2 | TRBV11-2 | CASTLGLAENTGELFF | TGTGCCAGCACCCTGGGACTAGCGGAGAACACCGGGGAGCTGTTTTTT
NA | TRBJ2-7 | NA | TRBV28 | CASSWTGSYEQYF | TGTGCCAGCAGTTGGACGGGTTCCTACGAGCAGTACTTC